This T cell receptor (beta chain) was sequenced during a study of CD8+CD57+ T cells in acquired aplastic anemia. This CDR3 spans 20 amino acids. Per the germline V gene, CDR1 is MGHRA and CDR2 is YSYEKL. The V and J ends lost 0 bases and 4 bases, in that order; junction bases with no gene match: 13. This clonotype has only a few counts. Researchers used genomic DNA as the template to profile TCR beta VDJ and CDR3. TCRdb used MiXCR to reprocess the reads, holding one entry per CDR3 protein. Of more than 200,000 distinct CDR3 sequences in the sample, roughly 53% were seen once. The patients chosen for sequencing had shown expansion of CD8+CD57+ cells (detected by flow cytometry).

Sequenced sample: sorted CD4+, CD8+, or CD8+CD57+ T cells (not recorded which) from PBMCs. The chain carries TRBV4-1 and TRBJ2-1; the match to TRBD2 covers 12 bases. The sequence was obtained from a human donor with aplastic anemia. CDR3 coding DNA: TGCGCCAGCAGCCAAGAATCAGGGGGCCGGACTAGCGGGGAATACAATGAGCAGTTCTTC. Translation: CASSQESGGRTSGEYNEQFF.